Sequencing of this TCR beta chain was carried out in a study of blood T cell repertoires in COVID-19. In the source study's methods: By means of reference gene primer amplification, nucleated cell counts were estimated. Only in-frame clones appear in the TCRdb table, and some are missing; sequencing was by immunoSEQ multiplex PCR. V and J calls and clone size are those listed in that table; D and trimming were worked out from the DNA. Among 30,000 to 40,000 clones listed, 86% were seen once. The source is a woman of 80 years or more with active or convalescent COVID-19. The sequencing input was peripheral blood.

The CDR3 nucleotides read TGTGCCAGCAGCTATAGGGACATGAAGGACACTGAAGCTTTCTTT. It encodes CASSYRDMKDTEAFF. This sequence joins TRBV3-1 (or the pseudogene TRBV3-2) and TRBJ1-1; weak D call: TRBD1 (6 bases). V was shortened by 5 bases and J by 3 bases, with 16 bases between the two germline ends. CDR1 and CDR2 (germline): LGHDT, YNNKEL (reference sequence). The CDR3 spans 15 residues.